Sequencing of this T cell receptor beta chain was carried out in a study of OX40 agonist ivuxolimab in advanced cancers. Method: immunoSEQ multiplex PCR; TCRdb's copy keeps in-frame clones and lacks some. Altogether roughly 32,000 clones are present, approximately 91% being singletons, with the ten largest covering roughly 50%. The CDR3 consists of 13 residues. Germline assignment: CDR1 SGHVS and CDR2 FQNEAQ. V shed 4 bases and J shed 4 bases, with 10 bases lying between them. The source is an adult with an advanced solid tumor such as melanoma, head and neck, liver or kidney cancer. The material sequenced was CD4+ or CD8+ T cells sorted from blood, taken in a trial of the OX40 agonist ivuxolimab. The chain uses TRBV7-8 and TRBJ2-5; D gene ambiguous. Here the CDR3 reads CASSYDIRETQYF. DNA for the CDR3: TGTGCCAGCAGCTACGACATCAGAGAGACCCAGTACTTC.